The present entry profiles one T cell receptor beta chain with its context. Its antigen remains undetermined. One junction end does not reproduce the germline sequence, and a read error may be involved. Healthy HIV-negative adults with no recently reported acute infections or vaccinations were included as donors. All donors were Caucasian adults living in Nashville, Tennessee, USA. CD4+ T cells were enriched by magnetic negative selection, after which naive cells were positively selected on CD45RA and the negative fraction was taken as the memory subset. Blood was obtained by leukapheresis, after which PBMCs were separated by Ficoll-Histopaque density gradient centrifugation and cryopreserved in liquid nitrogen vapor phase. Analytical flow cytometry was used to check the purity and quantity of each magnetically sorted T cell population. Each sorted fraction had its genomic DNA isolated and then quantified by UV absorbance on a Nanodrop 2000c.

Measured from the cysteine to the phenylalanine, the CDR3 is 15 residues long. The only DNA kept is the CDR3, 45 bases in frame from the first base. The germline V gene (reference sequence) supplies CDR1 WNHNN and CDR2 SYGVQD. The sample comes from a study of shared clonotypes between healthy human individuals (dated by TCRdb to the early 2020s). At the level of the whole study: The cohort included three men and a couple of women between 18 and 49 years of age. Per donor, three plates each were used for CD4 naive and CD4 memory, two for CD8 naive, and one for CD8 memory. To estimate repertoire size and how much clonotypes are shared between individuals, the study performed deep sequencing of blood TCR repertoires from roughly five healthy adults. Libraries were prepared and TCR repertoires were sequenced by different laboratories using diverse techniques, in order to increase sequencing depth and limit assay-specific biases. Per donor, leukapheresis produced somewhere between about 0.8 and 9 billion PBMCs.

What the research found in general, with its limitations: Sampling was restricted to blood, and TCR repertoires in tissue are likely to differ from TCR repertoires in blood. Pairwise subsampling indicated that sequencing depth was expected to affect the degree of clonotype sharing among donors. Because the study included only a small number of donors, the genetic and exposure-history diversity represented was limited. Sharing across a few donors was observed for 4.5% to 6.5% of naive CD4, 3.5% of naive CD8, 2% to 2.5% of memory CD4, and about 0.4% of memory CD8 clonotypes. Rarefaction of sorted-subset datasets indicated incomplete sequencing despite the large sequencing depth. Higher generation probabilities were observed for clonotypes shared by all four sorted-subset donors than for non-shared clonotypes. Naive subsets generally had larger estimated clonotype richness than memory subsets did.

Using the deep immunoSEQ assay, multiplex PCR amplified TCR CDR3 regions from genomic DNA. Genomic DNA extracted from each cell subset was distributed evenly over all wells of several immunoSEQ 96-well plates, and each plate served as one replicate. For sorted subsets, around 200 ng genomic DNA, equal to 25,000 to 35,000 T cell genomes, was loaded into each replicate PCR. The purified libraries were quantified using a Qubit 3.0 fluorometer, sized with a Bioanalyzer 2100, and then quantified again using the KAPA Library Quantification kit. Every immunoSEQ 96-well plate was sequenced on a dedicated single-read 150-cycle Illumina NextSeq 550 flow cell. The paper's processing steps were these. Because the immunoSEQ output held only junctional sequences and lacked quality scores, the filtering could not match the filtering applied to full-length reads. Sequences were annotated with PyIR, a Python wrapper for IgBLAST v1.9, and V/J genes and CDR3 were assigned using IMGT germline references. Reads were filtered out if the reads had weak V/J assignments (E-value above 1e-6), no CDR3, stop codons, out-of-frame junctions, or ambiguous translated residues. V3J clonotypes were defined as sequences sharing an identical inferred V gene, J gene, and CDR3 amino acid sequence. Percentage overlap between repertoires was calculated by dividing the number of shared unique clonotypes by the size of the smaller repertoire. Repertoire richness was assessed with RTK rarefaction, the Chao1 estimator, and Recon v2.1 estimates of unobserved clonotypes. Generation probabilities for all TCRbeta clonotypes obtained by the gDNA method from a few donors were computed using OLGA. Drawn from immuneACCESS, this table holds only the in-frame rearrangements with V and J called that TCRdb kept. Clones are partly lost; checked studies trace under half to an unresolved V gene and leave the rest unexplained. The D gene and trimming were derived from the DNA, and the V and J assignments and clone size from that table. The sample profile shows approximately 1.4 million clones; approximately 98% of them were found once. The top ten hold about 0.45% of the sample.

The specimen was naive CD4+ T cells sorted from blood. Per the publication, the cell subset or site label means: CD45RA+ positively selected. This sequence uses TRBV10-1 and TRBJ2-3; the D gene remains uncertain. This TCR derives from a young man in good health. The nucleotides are TGCGCCAGAAGTGGTGTCTACCTAGGTGTAGATACGCAGTATTTT. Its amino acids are CARSGVYLGVDTQYF.